The 16 T cell receptor beta chains listed next were all sequenced from one sample in a study of cytomegalovirus exposure and HLA in healthy donors. Primers included in the PCR were 60 Vbeta and 13 Jbeta primers. Clones were read by immunoSEQ multiplex PCR, and TCRdb kept only the in-frame ones, dropping some. The data hold about 160,000 clones, with roughly 76% observed a single time. Sequencing was done on a sample of PBMCs. The source of these receptors is a woman between 50 and 59 years old in good health and CMV-seronegative.

The V gene is TRBV4-1, the J gene TRBJ1-1; no reliable D call. The CDR3 contains 15 residues. V was clipped by 4 bases and J by 1 base, with 13 bases between them. Looked up from germline, CDR1 is MGHRA and CDR2 is YSYEKL. The CDR3 DNA reads TGCGCCAGCAGCCTGAGCGCCCCGGCGAACACTGAAGCTTTCTTT. Translated, it gives CASSLSAPANTEAFF.

This clone has more than one count but fewer than ten. This chain's CDR3 is CASSFGQGQGVRDTQYF. CDR3 nucleotide sequence: TGTGCCAGCAGCTTTGGTCAGGGACAGGGAGTCCGGGATACGCAGTATTTT. The chain uses TRBV7-8 and TRBJ2-3; 9 bases align to TRBD1. The J segment lost 6 bases and the V segment lost 3 bases, leaving 13 bases of the junction unmatched. In germline, CDR1 is SGHVS, CDR2 FQNEAQ. The CDR3 is made up of 17 amino acids.

As concerns this clone: An end of the junction does not agree with germline; a read error may underlie this. Other DNA sequences of this sample code for an identical CDR3. This chain uses TRBV7-2 with TRBJ1-2; D is possibly TRBD1 (6 bases). The germline V gene encodes CDR1 SGHTA and CDR2 FQGNSA. CDR3 length: 15 residues. The DNA of the CDR3 is TGCGCCAGCAGCCCTACGACAGGTTCGGGCTATGGCTACACCTTC. This codes for CASSPTTGSGYGYTF.

The rearrangement joins TRBV10-3 to TRBJ1-2; 7 bases are shared with TRBD1. The CDR3 runs to 15 residues. The germline V gene has CDR1 ENHRY and CDR2 SYGVKD. Germline trimming cut 0 bases from V and 7 bases from J; bases unmatched to any gene: 8. In DNA form, the CDR3 reads TGTGCCATCAGTGAGTCGGGACAGATACTTGGTGGCTACACCTTC. Amino acid sequence: CAISESGQILGGYTF.

The rearrangement links TRBV14 to TRBJ1-2; TRBD1 matches 8 bases. From germline, CDR1 is SGHDN and CDR2 FVKESK. This CDR3 has 15 amino acids. V lost 0 bases and J lost 8; bases outside the gene matches: 8. CDR3 region: CASSQEGRGPPGYTF. The CDR3 nucleotides read TGTGCCAGCAGCCAAGAGGGCAGGGGGCCTCCGGGCTACACCTTC.

This clone appeared a few times. DNA for the CDR3: TGTGCCAGCAGCGCGAACTACGAGCAGTACTTC. It is translated as CASSANYEQYF. The chain is built from TRBV11-2 and TRBJ2-7; no definite D call. V was cut by 5 bases and J by 3 bases, with 5 bases left in between. In germline, CDR1 is SGHAT, CDR2 FQNNGV. CDR3 size: 11 residues.

The V gene is TRBV6-5, the J gene TRBJ2-7; 8 bases align to TRBD2. The junction had 9 bases not matched to a gene; V was cut back by 0 bases and J by 5 bases. The CDR3 runs 16 residues. Germline CDR1 MNHEY, CDR2 SVGAGI. The CDR3, as DNA: TGTGCCAGCAGTTACTCAGCGGGAGCCGGTTCGCACGAGCAGTACTTC. Amino acids: CASSYSAGAGSHEQYF.

The chain has TRBV5-1 and TRBJ1-1; 7 bases match TRBD1. J lost 4 bases, V lost 1 base, and 4 bases had no gene match. The CDR3 sequence is 14 residues long. The germline gives CDR1 SGHRS, CDR2 YFSETQ. CDR3 nucleotide sequence: TGCGCCAGCAGCTTGTTAACAGGGGCCACTGAAGCTTTCTTT. It codes for CASSLLTGATEAFF. The complete variable domain, with remaining parts taken from reference TRBV5-1 and TRBJ1-1, reads KAGVTQTPRYLIKTRGQQVTLSCSPISGHRSVSWYQQTPGQGLQFLFEYFSETQRNKGNFPGRFSGRQFSNSRSEMNVSTLELGDSALYLCASSLLTGATEAFFGQGTRLTVV.

This chain uses TRBV19 with TRBJ1-2; D is unclear. Germline values: CDR1 LNHDA, CDR2 SQIVND (reference sequence). The V and J ends lost 1 base and 7 bases respectively, with 4 bases between them. The CDR3 covers 11 residues. This chain's CDR3 is CASSIGAGYTF. The CDR3 DNA is TGTGCCAGTAGTATAGGGGCTGGCTACACCTTC.

In its sample, this clone was seen a few times. The V call is TRBV5-1, the J call TRBJ1-4, with D possibly matching TRBD1 (6 bases). The germline V gene has CDR1 SGHRS and CDR2 YFSETQ. V was cut by 4 bases and J by 4 bases, with 11 bases left in between. The CDR3 sequence is 14 residues long. CDR3 loop: CASSADSFNEKLFF. The CDR3 DNA sequence: TGCGCCAGCAGCGCGGACAGTTTTAATGAAAAACTGTTTTTT.

The V call is TRBV7-3, the J call TRBJ1-1; D gene unclear. Germline V CDR1 and CDR2: SGHTA, FQGTGA. CDR3 size: 16 residues. V lost 5 bases and J lost 4, with 20 bases in between. CDR3 residues: CASSPRAGTVATEAFF. The CDR3 nucleotides read TGTGCCAGCAGCCCTCGGGCGGGAACGGTGGCCACTGAAGCTTTCTTT. The full variable domain, its missing parts supplied by reference TRBV7-3 and TRBJ1-1, is GAGVSQTPSNKVTEKGKYVELRCDPISGHTALYWYRQSLGQGPEFLIYFQGTGAADDSGLPNDRFFAVRPEGSVSTLKIQRTERGDSAVYLCASSPRAGTVATEAFFGQGTRLTVV.

J is TRBJ2-5 and V is TRBV5-1; 7 nucleotides align to TRBD2. The CDR3 covers 15 residues. CDR1 and CDR2 from the germline V gene are SGHRS and YFSETQ. Trimming took 5 bases from V and 2 from J; bases not matched to a gene: 9. CDR3 bases: TGCGCCAGCAGTCCCGGGACTACCTCGCAAGAGACCCAGTACTTC. Translating gives CASSPGTTSQETQYF.

The chain couples TRBV4-2 to TRBJ2-7, with 8 bases aligning to TRBD1. CDR1 and CDR2 from the germline V gene are LGHNA and YNFKEQ. CDR3 size: 11 residues. Germline trimming cut 6 bases from V and 6 bases from J; bases unmatched to any gene: 1. This CDR3 is CASSTGGEQYF. The DNA for the CDR3 is TGTGCCAGCAGTACAGGGGGCGAGCAGTACTTC.

The V call is TRBV6-4, the J call TRBJ2-3; D is ambiguous. Per the germline V gene, CDR1 is MRHNA and CDR2 is SNTAGT. V gave up 6 bases and J gave up 2 bases, with 15 bases separating them. CDR3 length: 15 amino acids. CDR3 sequence (DNA): TGTGCCAGCAGCGAGACGAGCGATCCCACAGATACGCAGTATTTT. The encoded protein is CASSETSDPTDTQYF.

The chain is built from TRBV7-8 and TRBJ1-2; D might be TRBD1 (5 bases). Germline V CDR1 and CDR2: SGHVS, FQNEAQ. Trimming took 1 base from V and 8 from J, leaving 14 bases between them. CDR3 length: 14 amino acids. The CDR3, as DNA: TGTGCCAGCAGCTTAGAAAACAGGTCCGGGGGCTACACCTTC. It codes for CASSLENRSGGYTF.

The chain carries TRBV5-4 and TRBJ2-2; TRBD2 matches at 9 bases. V lost 5 bases and J lost 0; bases outside the gene matches: 17. Germline lookup yields CDR1 SGHNT and CDR2 YYREEE (reference sequence). The CDR3 totals 20 residues. The DNA for the CDR3 is TGTGCCAGCAGTATTGGGGGGGCCAGCGGGAGGACCGCGAACACCGGGGAGCTGTTTTTT. Translated, it gives CASSIGGASGRTANTGELFF.